A single sample is the source of the 25 T cell receptor beta chains below, sequenced in a study of monozygotic twins with inflammatory bowel disease. Following a re-call of the 5' RACE reads, TCRdb has one entry per CDR3 protein and lacks DNA. The sample holds some 190,000 distinct CDR3 sequences. Sequencing was performed on blood. All receptors derive from a human donor with ulcerative colitis or Crohn's disease, or a healthy co-twin of an affected twin (not recorded which).

The chain employs TRBV15 and TRBJ2-7; the D call of TRBD1 rests on TCRdb alone, since no DNA is present to check it. The CDR3 is made up of 14 amino acids. Germline-derived CDR1 and CDR2 are LNHNV and YYDKDF (reference sequence). CDR3 sequence: CATSRDRDLYEQYF.

The rearrangement links TRBV15 to TRBJ2-1; the TCRdb D gene call, TRBD1, has no DNA to confirm it. The CDR3 is 15 residues long. Looked up from germline, CDR1 is LNHNV and CDR2 is YYDKDF (reference sequence). The CDR3 reads CATSRASGPYNEQFF.

The genes are TRBV5-1 and TRBJ2-1; TCRdb picks TRBD1, but there is no DNA to check that call. The CDR3 consists of 15 residues. CDR1 and CDR2 (germline): SGHRS, YFSETQ. CDR3 in amino acids: CASSGTLNSYNEQFF.

The CDR3 reads CASSQEANQPNQPQHF. This rearrangement joins TRBV3-1 to TRBJ1-5. The CDR3 runs to 16 residues. Germline values: CDR1 LGHDT, CDR2 YNNKEL (reference sequence).

This chain connects TRBV4-2 to TRBJ2-7; there is no DNA to check the TCRdb D call of TRBD1. This CDR3 contains 15 residues. Per the germline V gene, CDR1 is LGHNA and CDR2 is YNFKEQ. The chain's CDR3 is CASSPRDTDAYEQYF.

The chain carries TRBV5-1 and TRBJ2-5; TCRdb calls TRBD1, which cannot be checked without DNA. This CDR3 region has 15 residues. Germline loops: CDR1 SGHRS, CDR2 YFSETQ. The CDR3 region is CASSLVGAGWETQYF. Complete variable domain (other parts from reference TRBV5-1 and TRBJ2-5): KAGVTQTPRYLIKTRGQQVTLSCSPISGHRSVSWYQQTPGQGLQFLFEYFSETQRNKGNFPGRFSGRQFSNSRSEMNVSTLELGDSALYLCASSLVGAGWETQYFGPGTRLLVL.

The V call is TRBV27, the J call TRBJ2-1. Germline CDR1 and CDR2: MNHEY and SMNVEV (reference sequence). The CDR3 is made up of 16 amino acids. The CDR3 protein is CASSLSYSHSYNEQFF.

The chain is built from TRBV7-9 and TRBJ2-5; the TCRdb D gene call, TRBD1, has no DNA to confirm it. There are 17 residues in the CDR3. Looked up from germline, CDR1 is SEHNR and CDR2 is FQNEAQ (reference sequence). CDR3 in amino acids: CASSPRGEQGHQETQYF.

The V call is TRBV12-3 or TRBV12-4, the J call TRBJ1-1; TCRdb's assignment of TRBD1 cannot be checked, as there is no DNA. The CDR3 is made up of 13 amino acids. Here the CDR3 reads CASSSRLGTEAFF.

The chain is built from TRBV7-2 and TRBJ2-7; without DNA, the TCRdb call of TRBD2 cannot be checked. Germline CDR1 SGHTA, CDR2 FQGNSA. The CDR3 length is 15 residues. CDR3 protein: CASSFVAGTSYEQYF.

The chain uses TRBV20-1 and TRBJ2-7; checking the TCRdb D call of TRBD1 is not possible without DNA. CDR3 length: 13 amino acids. Germline V gene lookup returns CDR1 DFQATT and CDR2 SNEGSKA (reference sequence). This CDR3 reads CSAPDRLAYEQYF.

The genes are TRBV20-1 and TRBJ1-1; TCRdb returns TRBD1, unconfirmable since there is no DNA. CDR3 size: 12 residues. Germline-derived CDR1 and CDR2 are DFQATT and SNEGSKA (reference sequence). The CDR3 loop reads CSPTGGFTEAFF.

This chain connects TRBV11-2 to TRBJ2-1; with no DNA, the TCRdb D assignment of TRBD2 cannot be verified. In germline, CDR1 is SGHAT, CDR2 FQNNGV. This CDR3 contains 15 residues. Here the CDR3 reads CASSLTSGGPVEQFF.

The V gene is TRBV5-5, the J gene TRBJ2-3; TCRdb names TRBD2, which stays unverified in the absence of DNA. Germline assignment: CDR1 SGHKS and CDR2 YYEKEE (reference sequence). The CDR3 loop spans 15 amino acids. The CDR3 loop reads CASSLLVEGTDTQYF. The full variable domain, with the rest looked up from reference TRBV5-5 and TRBJ2-3, is DAGVTQSPTHLIKTRGQQVTLRCSPISGHKSVSWYQQVLGQGPQFIFQYYEKEERGRGNFPDRFSARQFPNYSSELNVNALLLGDSALYLCASSLLVEGTDTQYFGPGTRLTVL.

The chain is built from TRBV6-1 and TRBJ1-2; the D call from TCRdb, TRBD1, cannot be confirmed without DNA. CDR1 is MNHNS, CDR2 SASEGT, per germline. The CDR3 has 11 residues. The CDR3 loop is CASSEGDRYTF.

The chain uses TRBV24-1 and TRBJ2-1; with no DNA, the TCRdb D assignment of TRBD2 cannot be verified. In germline, CDR1 is KGHDR, CDR2 SFDVKD. The CDR3 is 16 amino acids. The CDR3: CATSDRLAGAYNEQFF.

The chain carries TRBV6-5 and TRBJ1-5. CDR3 size: 13 residues. CDR1 and CDR2 (germline): MNHEY, SVGAGI. Here the CDR3 reads CASRPYSNQPQHF.

The genes are TRBV6-5 and TRBJ1-5; without DNA, the TCRdb call of TRBD1 cannot be checked. Looked up from germline, CDR1 is MNHEY and CDR2 is SVGAGI. The CDR3 is made up of 16 amino acids. CDR3 sequence reads: CASSSAGTGRNQPQHF.

This chain connects TRBV6-1 to TRBJ1-6; TCRdb lists TRBD1, though no DNA is available to test this call. This CDR3 has 15 residues. Germline CDR1 reads MNHNS; CDR2 reads SASEGT. This CDR3 is CASSPGGHLGAPLHF.

This CDR3 is CASYGQKETQYF. This chain links TRBV2 with TRBJ2-5. The length of the CDR3 is 12 residues. Germline V gene sequence: CDR1 SNHLY, CDR2 FYNNEI. The complete variable domain, with remaining parts taken from reference TRBV2 and TRBJ2-5, reads EPEVTQTPSHQVTQMGQEVILRCVPISNHLYFYWYRQILGQKVEFLVSFYNNEISEKSEIFDDQFSVERPDGSNFTLKIRSTKLEDSAMYFCASYGQKETQYFGPGTRLLVL.

J is TRBJ2-3 and V is TRBV20-1; as DNA is missing, the TRBD1 call by TCRdb cannot be tested. The CDR3 runs 12 residues. The V gene's germline CDR1 is DFQATT and CDR2 SNEGSKA (reference sequence). CDR3 sequence reads: CTTAQGADTQYF.

This chain joins TRBV7-9 and TRBJ2-5; TCRdb's D call, TRBD1, is unchecked because there is no DNA. In germline, CDR1 is SEHNR, CDR2 FQNEAQ (reference sequence). The CDR3 is 16 residues long. CDR3 residues: CASSLPRTGGEETQYF.

V usage is TRBV12-3 or TRBV12-4 and J usage is TRBJ2-7; TCRdb's assignment of TRBD1 cannot be checked, as there is no DNA. This CDR3 comprises 16 residues. CDR3 protein: CASSPKLTGRPYEQYF.

The chain couples TRBV7-2 to TRBJ2-5; the D call of TRBD1 rests on TCRdb alone, since no DNA is present to check it. CDR1 and CDR2 from the germline V gene are SGHTA and FQGNSA. CDR3 length equals 15 residues. The CDR3 here is CASSLRRTGKETQYF.

The chain employs TRBV7-9 and TRBJ2-1; TCRdb reports TRBD1, a call that lacks DNA to check it against. Germline V gene data show CDR1 as SEHNR and CDR2 as FQNEAQ (reference sequence). This CDR3 region has 17 residues. The CDR3 region is CASSARDRGSSYNEQFF.